In this sample, the clone carrying this T cell receptor beta chain turned up many times. The sample is drawn from a study of regulatory T cells in long-lasting Graves disease. Study details: Graves' patients, diagnosed recently, had received antithyroid drugs under 3 months.

The authors built TCR beta libraries using iRepertoire HTBI primers and Arm-PCR of CDR3 regions. TCRdb passed the multiplex PCR reads through MiXCR, listing each CDR3 protein once. The sample holds about 620,000 distinct CDR3 sequences, roughly 15% seen once. As for time point: newly diagnosed GD, antithyroid drugs for less than 3 months. With RNA extracted from PBMCs as input, the TCR library was made. Peripheral blood, at nine milliliters, went into EDTA tubes. These data were likewise used in another study, on T cells in Graves' hyperthyroidism and ophthalmopathy.

The clonotype was recovered from a woman aged 25 to 39 with Graves disease. This specimen was peripheral blood mononuclear cells (PBMCs), taken at new diagnosis, from a patient treated with antithyroid drugs.

The CDR3 protein is CAWSRSSQAYEQYF. Here the CDR3 DNA reads TGTGCCTGGAGTAGAAGCTCTCAGGCGTACGAGCAGTACTTC. The genes are TRBV30 and TRBJ2-7; D not certain. Germline V lookup: CDR1 GTSNPN, CDR2 SVGIG (reference sequence). The CDR3 consists of 14 residues. Trimming shortened V by 2 bases and J by 4 bases, and 15 bases separated the two germline ends. The entire variable domain, with the rest obtained from reference TRBV30 and TRBJ2-7, is as follows: SQTIHQWPATLVQPVGSPLSLECTVEGTSNPNLYWYRQAAGRGLQLLFYSVGIGQISSEVPQNLSASRPQDRQFILSSKKLLLSDSGFYLCAWSRSSQAYEQYFGPGTRLTVT.